The rows below give T cell receptor beta chains drawn from one sample of a study of blood T cells in healthy people across ages. TCRdb re-derived calls from the 5' RACE reads in MiXCR, one entry per CDR3 protein. The sample records about 690,000 distinct CDR3 sequences, 40% to 45% being singletons. Material for sequencing was blood. The receptor source for this set is a man aged 80 or over in good health. The CDR3 runs from the conserved cysteine through the conserved F or W. D genes are given only for firm matches. Only some rows state a clone size, as once, few, many or a class for expanded clones.

clone_size d_call cdr3_length j_call v_call cdr3_nt cdr3_aa
few TRBD2 16 TRBJ2-3 TRBV3-1 TGTGCCAGCAGCCAAGATCTAGGGAGGGCCACAGATACGCAGTATTTT CASSQDLGRATDTQYF
. TRBD2 15 TRBJ2-7 TRBV20-1 TGCAGTGCTCCAACAGCGGGGGGGCAGGGCAATGAGCAGTACTTC CSAPTAGGQGNEQYF
few TRBD2 15 TRBJ2-7 TRBV7-2 TGTGCCAGCAGCTTAGCAGGACTAGCCTCTGGTGAGCAGTACTTC CASSLAGLASGEQYF
. . 14 TRBJ2-1 TRBV6-2/TRBV6-3 TGTGCCGGCAAGCGCGACCCCGGTCAAGAGACCCAGTTCTTC CAGKRDPGQETQFF
. . 13 TRBJ1-4 TRBV19 TGTGCCAGCGAGGGGGTAACTAATGAAAAACTGTTTTTT CASEGVTNEKLFF
. . 14 TRBJ1-5 TRBV6-1 TGTGCCAGCAGTGAGTCGTGGAGCAATCAGCCCCAGCATTTT CASSESWSNQPQHF
. . 16 TRBJ1-5 TRBV30 TGTGCCTGGAGTCTCGCCGGGACCTCGAGCAATCAGCCCCAGCATTTT CAWSLAGTSSNQPQHF
few TRBD1 17 TRBJ1-2 TRBV7-9 TGTGCCAGCAGCATTGCACAGGGGGCGCCGGCTAACTATGGCTACACCTTC CASSIAQGAPANYGYTF
. . 15 TRBJ2-1 TRBV4-1 TGCGCCAGCAGCCGACACTTCGGGACAACCAATGAGCAGTTCTTC CASSRHFGTTNEQFF
. TRBD2 17 TRBJ2-1 TRBV20-1 TGCAGTGCAGAACTAGCGGGGGGCGACCAGATTTACAATGAGCAGTTCTTC CSAELAGGDQIYNEQFF
. . 15 TRBJ1-2 TRBV6-5 TGTGCCAGCAGGCAACCAGGAGTCCCTAACTATGGCTACACCTTC CASRQPGVPNYGYTF
. . 13 TRBJ2-5 TRBV6-2/TRBV6-3 TGTGCCAGCAGTTACGAGGCTCAAGAGACCCAGTACTTC CASSYEAQETQYF
. . 16 TRBJ2-7 TRBV6-2/TRBV6-3 TGTGCCAGCAGTTACGTCGGTGCGGCTAACTCCTACGAGCAGTACTTC CASSYVGAANSYEQYF
few TRBD2 15 TRBJ2-4 TRBV7-9 TGTGCCAGCAGCTTACACAGCGGGAGGGCCAAGGAGCAGTACTTC CASSLHSGRAKEQYF
. TRBD2 15 TRBJ2-3 TRBV28 TGTACCAGCAGTTTAAGGCGGGAGCGCACAGATACGCAGTATTTT CTSSLRRERTDTQYF
few . 12 TRBJ2-3 TRBV3-1 TGTGCCAGCAGCCAAGGCGGAAATACGCAGTATTTT CASSQGGNTQYF
few . 17 TRBJ2-3 TRBV7-6 TGTGCCAGCAGCTTAGCCGCTACAGGGTTTAGCACAGATACGCAGTATTTT CASSLAATGFSTDTQYF
. TRBD1 16 TRBJ1-5 TRBV6-6 TGTGCCAGCAGTTACGGGACAGCTAATAGCAATCAGCCCCAGCATTTT CASSYGTANSNQPQHF
. . 15 TRBJ2-7 TRBV9 TGTGCCAGCAGCGTACGGTGGGGGGACTCCTACGAGCAGTACTTC CASSVRWGDSYEQYF
few . 15 TRBJ2-7 TRBV3-1 TGTGCCAGCAGCCAAGATCTCCGGGGATTCTACGAGCAGTACTTC CASSQDLRGFYEQYF
. TRBD1 16 TRBJ2-3 TRBV7-2 TGTGCCAGCAGCTTACGGGGACAGTCGGTTGCAGATACGCAGTATTTT CASSLRGQSVADTQYF
many TRBD1 14 TRBJ1-2 TRBV20-1 TGCAGTGCTATCGACAGGACAGGGGACTATGGCTACACCTTC CSAIDRTGDYGYTF
. TRBD2 20 TRBJ2-3 TRBV7-2 TGTGCCAGCAGCCGTTACACCGCATCTAGCGGGCGAACTAGCACAGATACGCAGTATTTT CASSRYTASSGRTSTDTQYF
once . 15 TRBJ2-4 TRBV30 TGTGCCTGGAGTTCCTTCCAGGGGATCCAAAACATTCAGTACTTC CAWSSFQGIQNIQYF
few . 13 TRBJ2-6 TRBV20-1 TGCAGTGCTCCAGGGTCTGGGGCCAACGTCCTGACTTTC CSAPGSGANVLTF
. . 18 TRBJ2-6 TRBV3-1 TGTGCCAGCAGCTCTCGGGCAGATCGGTTATCTGGGGCCAACGTCCTGACTTTC CASSSRADRLSGANVLTF
few TRBD1 14 TRBJ1-2 TRBV24-1 TGTGCCACCAGTGATTTCGGGACAGAGGATGGCTACACCTTC CATSDFGTEDGYTF
. TRBD1 18 TRBJ1-6 TRBV6-5 TGTGCCAGCAGTTACTCTGCACGGGACAGCTCCTATAATTCACCCCTCCACTTT CASSYSARDSSYNSPLHF
. TRBD2 16 TRBJ2-1 TRBV4-3 TGCGCCAGCAGCCGGATAACTAGCGGGAGTGGCAATGAGCAGTTCTTC CASSRITSGSGNEQFF
many . 14 TRBJ1-2 TRBV20-1 TGCAGTGCTAGTACGGGGGTGGGGTCCTATGGCTACACCTTC CSASTGVGSYGYTF
. . 15 TRBJ2-6 TRBV6-5 TGTGCCAGCAGTTACTTGCAGTCCGGGGCCAACGTCCTGACTTTC CASSYLQSGANVLTF
. . 13 TRBJ1-5 TRBV6-5 TGTGCCAGCACCCGGGACGGAAATCAGCCCCAGCATTTT CASTRDGNQPQHF
. TRBD2 12 TRBJ2-5 TRBV6-2/TRBV6-3 TGTGCCAGCAACTTAGGACTAGCGGGTCAGTACTTC CASNLGLAGQYF
few . 18 TRBJ2-3 TRBV4-1 TGCGCCAGCAGCCAAGATCACAGGACGGGGGTCAGATCAGATACGCAGTATTTT CASSQDHRTGVRSDTQYF
. . 15 TRBJ2-1 TRBV7-2 TGTGCCAGCAGCTCACGACGGAACCGGATAGAGACCCAGTTCTTC CASSSRRNRIETQFF
few . 15 TRBJ2-3 TRBV7-9 TGTGCCAGCAGCTTAGGGAATACAGGGCCAGATACGCAGTATTTT CASSLGNTGPDTQYF
few . 13 TRBJ2-5 TRBV20-1 TGCAGTGCTAGATTTAGCAGGGAAGAGACCCAGTACTTC CSARFSREETQYF
. . 12 TRBJ1-5 TRBV20-1 TGCAGTGCGTACAGCGTTCAAGAGACCCAGCATTTT CSAYSVQETQHF
. TRBD2 16 TRBJ2-3 TRBV29-1 TGCAGCGGGTCACGCGGGAGGGCCTACCGCACAGATACGCAGTATTTT CSGSRGRAYRTDTQYF
few . 17 TRBJ2-4 TRBV9 TGTGCCAGCAGCGTAGAGGCTCTTAGCCAAGCCAAAAACATTCAGTACTTC CASSVEALSQAKNIQYF
many . 13 TRBJ2-3 TRBV11-2 TGTGCCAGCAGCTTAGTACAACTCAATACGCAGTATTTT CASSLVQLNTQYF
many . 13 TRBJ2-3 TRBV7-2 TGCGCCAGCAGCTTGACGGTAGCAGATACGCAGTATTTT CASSLTVADTQYF
few TRBD2 14 TRBJ2-5 TRBV3-1 TGTGCCAGCAGCCCCGCGGGGGTTCAAGAGACCCAGTACTTC CASSPAGVQETQYF
few TRBD1 15 TRBJ2-5 TRBV28 TGTGCCAGCAGTCCCCCCGGGACAGCACAAGAGACCCAGTACTTC CASSPPGTAQETQYF